The rows below give T cell receptor beta chains drawn from one sample of a study of T cell clones after liver transplantation. Sequencing was performed with immunoSEQ multiplex PCR; in TCRdb, only in-frame clones are kept and a portion is missing. Of roughly 70,000 clones in the sample, 80% were seen once. Material: CD4+ T cells from blood, obtained before liver transplant. The receptors originated from a human donor who received a liver transplant. Both conserved end residues are part of each CDR3. The D gene is left open where the match is weak. Some rows mark clone size as missing; the rest say once, few, many or name a class of expanded clone.

>TRBV11-3|TRBD1|15|.|TRBJ2-1
CASSLGGQGHNEQFF
TGTGCCAGCAGCTTAGGGGGACAGGGTCACAATGAGCAGTTCTTC
>TRBV2|TRBD2|16|.|TRBJ2-5
CANPTSGRGFQETQYF
TGTGCCAACCCGACTAGCGGGAGGGGGTTCCAAGAGACCCAGTACTTC
>TRBV5-1|.|12|.|TRBJ2-7
CASSLEVGEQYF
TGCGCCAGCAGCTTGGAGGTGGGCGAGCAGTACTTC
>TRBV5-1|.|15|medium-sized|TRBJ1-1
CASSLNQGVGTEAFF
TGCGCCAGCAGCTTGAATCAAGGGGTAGGGACTGAAGCTTTCTTT
>TRBV6-6|TRBD1|15|few|TRBJ2-7
CASSYSTRTGDEQYF
TGTGCCAGCAGTTACTCGACCCGCACAGGGGACGAGCAGTACTTC
>TRBV9|.|17|.|TRBJ1-2
CASSVTPDSVGIYGYTF
TGTGCCAGCAGCGTAACCCCAGACAGCGTGGGGATCTATGGCTACACCTTC
>TRBV7-9|.|13|.|TRBJ1-2
CASSGGPRGGYTF
TGTGCCAGCAGCGGTGGGCCCAGGGGTGGCTACACCTTC
>TRBV5-1|TRBD1|17|.|TRBJ1-1
CASSRGLTGWQNTEAFF
TGCGCCAGCAGCCGCGGTTTGACAGGGTGGCAGAACACTGAAGCTTTCTTT
>TRBV18|.|14|.|TRBJ1-2
CASSPSTGPYGYTF
TGTGCCAGCTCACCATCGACAGGACCCTATGGCTACACCTTC
>TRBV9|.|15|.|TRBJ2-7
CASSLQTGLGYEQYF
TGTGCCAGCAGCTTGCAGACAGGTTTGGGGTACGAGCAGTACTTC
>TRBV5-6|.|19|.|TRBJ1-4
CASSFFHGTRYATNEKLFF
TGTGCCAGCAGCTTTTTCCACGGGACACGCTACGCAACTAATGAAAAACTGTTTTTT
>TRBV28|TRBD2|13|.|TRBJ2-2
CASLPGLAGRLFF
TGTGCCAGCCTCCCGGGACTAGCGGGACGGCTGTTTTTT
>TRBV11-2|TRBD1|16|.|TRBJ2-3
CASSAGTGIPTDTQYF
TGTGCCAGCAGCGCCGGGACAGGGATTCCCACAGATACGCAGTATTTT
>TRBV4-3|.|22|.|TRBJ2-1
CASSQDTGASTRGLYSYNEQFF
TGCGCCAGCAGCCAAGATACGGGGGCCTCTACTAGGGGTCTTTACTCCTACAATGAGCAGTTCTTC
>TRBV6-1|.|11|.|TRBJ2-5
CASSEVGPQYF
TGTGCCAGCAGTGAGGTGGGGCCCCAGTACTTC
>TRBV19|TRBD2|15|.|TRBJ2-7
CAARAGGAGDYEQYF
TGTGCGGCCCGCGCGGGGGGGGCGGGGGACTACGAGCAGTACTTC
>TRBV13|TRBD2|17|.|TRBJ2-3
CASSPSGTSGRTDTQYF
TGTGCCAGCAGCCCCTCCGGGACTAGCGGGAGGACAGATACGCAGTATTTT
>TRBV6-6|TRBD1|15|.|TRBJ2-7
CASSYSGTGVREQYF
TGTGCCAGCAGTTACTCGGGGACAGGAGTAAGGGAGCAGTACTTC
>TRBV7-2|.|17|.|TRBJ2-6
CASSFGGSRSGANVLTF
TGTGCCAGCAGCTTCGGTGGTTCGAGGTCTGGGGCCAACGTCCTGACTTTC
>TRBV5-1|TRBD1|15|once|TRBJ2-7
CASSPGQGFSYEQYF
TGCGCCAGCAGCCCGGGACAGGGATTCTCCTACGAGCAGTACTTC
>TRBV29-1|.|13|.|TRBJ1-2
CSVKDPGPTGYTF
TGCAGCGTTAAAGATCCGGGCCCGACGGGATACACCTTC
>TRBV2|.|15|.|TRBJ1-1
CASSLMGAEATEAFF
TGTGCCAGCAGTCTTATGGGGGCGGAGGCAACTGAAGCTTTCTTT
>TRBV11-2|TRBD2|16|few|TRBJ2-1
CASSRSGGSSYNEQFF
TGTGCCAGCAGCCGTAGCGGGGGGAGCTCCTACAATGAGCAGTTCTTC
>TRBV19|TRBD2|21|.|TRBJ2-7
CASSPGGRRSGRARGIYEQYF
TGTGCCAGTAGCCCAGGGGGCCGGAGAAGCGGGAGGGCCAGGGGGATCTACGAGCAGTACTTC
>TRBV28|TRBD2|14|.|TRBJ2-1
CASSVTGTSGRGFF
TGTGCCAGCAGTGTGACCGGGACTAGCGGGAGGGGGTTCTTC
>TRBV19|.|16|.|TRBJ2-2
CASTPSGPPNTGELFF
TGTGCCAGTACCCCCTCAGGGCCCCCGAACACCGGGGAGCTGTTTTTT
>TRBV15|.|13|.|TRBJ1-2
CATSRDLRYGYTF
TGTGCCACCAGCAGAGATTTGCGGTATGGCTACACCTTC
>TRBV18|.|13|.|TRBJ1-1
CASSPLENTEAFF
TGTGCCAGCTCACCATTAGAGAACACTGAAGCTTTCTTT
>TRBV19|.|15|.|TRBJ1-1
CASSQTNRGNTEAFF
TGTGCCAGTTCCCAGACAAATCGGGGGAACACTGAAGCTTTCTTT
>TRBV18|.|13|.|TRBJ2-1
CASSLRQRHEQFF
TGTGCCAGCTCACTTCGGCAACGGCATGAGCAGTTCTTC
>TRBV6-1|.|18|few|TRBJ2-5
CASSESGGRKGAQETQYF
TGTGCCAGCAGTGAATCGGGCGGGAGAAAGGGGGCCCAAGAGACCCAGTACTTC
>TRBV7-9|.|14|.|TRBJ2-2
CASSQGVNTGELFF
TGTGCCAGCAGCCAAGGTGTTAACACCGGGGAGCTGTTTTTT
>TRBV27|.|14|.|TRBJ2-1
CASIERYSYNEQFF
TGTGCCAGCATAGAGCGGTACTCCTACAATGAGCAGTTCTTC
>TRBV7-2|TRBD1|14|.|TRBJ1-1
CASSITGARTEAFF
TGTGCCAGCAGCATTACAGGGGCGCGGACTGAAGCTTTCTTT
>TRBV11-2|TRBD1|14|.|TRBJ2-7
CASSRGTGLGEQYF
TGTGCCAGCAGCCGGGGGACAGGGTTGGGCGAGCAGTACTTC
>TRBV10-2|.|14|.|TRBJ1-2
CASRKDSGSYGYTF
TGCGCCAGCAGGAAGGACAGCGGGTCCTATGGCTACACCTTC
>TRBV7-9|TRBD1|14|.|TRBJ2-2
CASSRQGEAGELFF
TGTGCCAGCAGCCGACAGGGGGAGGCCGGGGAGCTGTTTTTT
>TRBV2|.|15|few|TRBJ1-5
CASRLTGPNELAQHF
TGTGCCAGCAGGCTAACCGGGCCCAATGAGTTAGCCCAGCATTTT
>TRBV6-1|TRBD1|17|.|TRBJ2-3
CASSGRTGAISTDTQYF
TGTGCCAGCAGTGGACGGACAGGCGCAATTAGCACAGATACGCAGTATTTT
>TRBV18|.|15|.|TRBJ1-3
CASSPPQGPGNTIYF
TGTGCCAGCTCACCACCCCAGGGTCCGGGAAACACCATATATTTT
>TRBV6-5|.|13|.|TRBJ2-3
CASGRIVTDTQYF
TGTGCCAGCGGACGGATAGTGACAGATACGCAGTATTTT
>TRBV19|.|14|once|TRBJ1-1
CASSPRWGETEAFF
TGTGCCAGTAGTCCCCGTTGGGGAGAGACTGAAGCTTTCTTT
>TRBV5-1|TRBD2|15|.|TRBJ2-3
CASSPTAGGEDTQYF
TGCGCCAGCAGCCCTACAGCGGGAGGGGAAGATACGCAGTATTTT
>TRBV5-1|TRBD1|14|once|TRBJ2-5
CASSPGQGAETQYF
TGCGCCAGCAGCCCAGGACAGGGGGCAGAGACCCAGTACTTC
>TRBV5-4|TRBD2|16|.|TRBJ2-1
CASASMTSGRSREQFF
TGTGCCAGCGCGAGCATGACTAGCGGGAGAAGTCGGGAGCAGTTCTTC
>TRBV15|.|19|.|TRBJ1-4
CATSQEALALFATNEKLFF
TGTGCCACCAGCCAAGAGGCCTTAGCCTTATTTGCAACTAATGAAAAACTGTTTTTT
>TRBV6-1|.|14|.|TRBJ1-5
CASRGQQSNQPQHF
TGTGCCAGCAGAGGACAGCAGAGCAATCAGCCCCAGCATTTT
>TRBV5-6|.|13|.|TRBJ2-7
CASSLTGLDEQYF
TGTGCCAGCAGTCTGACAGGTCTCGACGAGCAGTACTTC
>TRBV5-1|TRBD1|13|.|TRBJ1-2
CASSIGQGNGYTF
TGCGCCAGCAGCATCGGACAGGGGAACGGCTACACCTTC
>TRBV5-1|TRBD1|18|.|TRBJ2-5
CASSPGQGAVLWGETQYF
TGCGCCAGCAGCCCAGGACAGGGGGCTGTTTTATGGGGAGAGACCCAGTACTTC
>TRBV29-1|.|12|.|TRBJ1-2
CSVRVLNYGYTF
TGCAGCGTAAGGGTCCTAAACTATGGCTACACCTTC
>TRBV5-1|.|15|.|TRBJ1-2
CASSGGASSLYGYTF
TGCGCCAGCAGCGGCGGGGCCTCCTCGCTCTATGGCTACACCTTC
>TRBV12-2|.|15|.|TRBJ1-4
CASRLRDRANEKLFF
TGTGCAAGTCGCTTAAGGGACAGGGCTAATGAAAAACTGTTTTTT
>TRBV7-2|.|15|.|TRBJ2-3
CASSLQGMSADTQYF
TGTGCCAGCAGCTTGCAGGGGATGTCGGCAGATACGCAGTATTTT
>TRBV28|.|11|few|TRBJ1-5
CASSRYQPQHF
TGTGCCAGCAGTAGGTATCAGCCCCAGCATTTT
>TRBV5-4|TRBD1|15|few|TRBJ1-2
CASSSSRGRGYGYTF
TGTGCCAGCAGCTCTTCCAGGGGGCGGGGCTATGGCTACACCTTC